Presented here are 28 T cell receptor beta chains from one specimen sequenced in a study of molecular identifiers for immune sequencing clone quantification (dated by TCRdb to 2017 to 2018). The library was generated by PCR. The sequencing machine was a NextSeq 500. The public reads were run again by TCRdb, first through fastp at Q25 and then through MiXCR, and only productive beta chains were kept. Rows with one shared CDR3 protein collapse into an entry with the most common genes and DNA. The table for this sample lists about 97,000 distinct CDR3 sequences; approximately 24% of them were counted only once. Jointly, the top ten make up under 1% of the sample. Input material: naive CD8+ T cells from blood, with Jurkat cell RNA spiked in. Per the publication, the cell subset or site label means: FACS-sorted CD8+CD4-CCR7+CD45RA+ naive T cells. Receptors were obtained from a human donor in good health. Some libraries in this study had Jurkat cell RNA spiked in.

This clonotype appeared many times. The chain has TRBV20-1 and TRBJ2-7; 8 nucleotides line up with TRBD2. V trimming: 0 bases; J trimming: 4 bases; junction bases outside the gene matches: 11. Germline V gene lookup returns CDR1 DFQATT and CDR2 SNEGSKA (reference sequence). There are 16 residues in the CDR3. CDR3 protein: CSARDRRTSTRYEQYF. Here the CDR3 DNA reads TGCAGTGCTAGAGATCGTAGGACTAGCACAAGATACGAGCAGTACTTC.

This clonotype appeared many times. The CDR3 nucleotides are TGTGCCAGCAGCTCACAGCAGGGCTCCTACAATGAGCAGTTCTTC. It encodes CASSSQQGSYNEQFF. The rearrangement links TRBV7-8 to TRBJ2-1; a weak D match, TRBD1 (5 bases). The CDR3 has 15 residues. CDR1 and CDR2 (germline): SGHVS, FQNEAQ. Trimming stripped 4 bases from V and 0 bases from J, with 10 bases between.

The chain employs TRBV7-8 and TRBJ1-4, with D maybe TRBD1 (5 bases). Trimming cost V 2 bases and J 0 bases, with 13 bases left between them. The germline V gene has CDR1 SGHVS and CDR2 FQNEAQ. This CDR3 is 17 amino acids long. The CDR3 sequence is CASSLHRQGPTNEKLFF. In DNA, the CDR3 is TGTGCCAGCAGCTTACACCGGCAGGGCCCAACTAATGAAAAACTGTTTTTT.

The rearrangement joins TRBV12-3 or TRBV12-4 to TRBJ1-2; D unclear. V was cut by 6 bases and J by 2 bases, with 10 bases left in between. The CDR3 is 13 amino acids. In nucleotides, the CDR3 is TGTGCCAGCAGCCCGGCGGAAAACTATGGCTACACCTTC. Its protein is CASSPAENYGYTF.

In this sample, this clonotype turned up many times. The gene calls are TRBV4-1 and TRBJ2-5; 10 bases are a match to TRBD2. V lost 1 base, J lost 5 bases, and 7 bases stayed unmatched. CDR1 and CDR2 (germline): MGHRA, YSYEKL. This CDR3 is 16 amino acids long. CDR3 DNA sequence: TGCGCCAGCAGCCAAGTGCTAGCGGGGGATGAGGAGACCCAGTACTTC. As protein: CASSQVLAGDEETQYF.

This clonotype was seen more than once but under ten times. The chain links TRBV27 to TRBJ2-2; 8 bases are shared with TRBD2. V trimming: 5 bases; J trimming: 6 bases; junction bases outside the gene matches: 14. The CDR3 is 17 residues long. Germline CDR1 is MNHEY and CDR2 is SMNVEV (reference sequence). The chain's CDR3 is CASSTRAGVVTSGELFF. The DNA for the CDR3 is TGTGCCAGCAGTACAAGAGCGGGAGTCGTTACGTCCGGGGAGCTGTTTTTT.

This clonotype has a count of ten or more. CDR3 coding DNA: TGCGCCAGCAGCCAGGACCGGACGGTCTCCTACGAGCAGTACTTC. It is translated as CASSQDRTVSYEQYF. The V call is TRBV4-3, the J call TRBJ2-7, with D uncertain. Germline V gene lookup returns CDR1 LGHNA and CDR2 YSLEER. There are 15 residues in the CDR3. V was shortened by 3 bases and J by 0 bases, with 12 bases between the two germline ends.

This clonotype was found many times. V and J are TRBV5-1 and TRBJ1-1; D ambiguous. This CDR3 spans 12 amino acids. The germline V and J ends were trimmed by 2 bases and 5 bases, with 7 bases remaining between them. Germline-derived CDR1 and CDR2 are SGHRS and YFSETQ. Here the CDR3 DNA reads TGCGCCAGCAGCTTTGAAGGAACTGAAGCTTTCTTT. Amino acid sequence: CASSFEGTEAFF.

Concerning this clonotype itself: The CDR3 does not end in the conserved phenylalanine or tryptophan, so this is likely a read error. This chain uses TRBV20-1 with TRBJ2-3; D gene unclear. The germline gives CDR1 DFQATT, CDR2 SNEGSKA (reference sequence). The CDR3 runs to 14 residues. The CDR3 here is CSAKNRAESNTQYL. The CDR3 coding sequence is TGCAGTGCTAAAAATCGGGCGGAGTCAAATACACAGTATCTT.

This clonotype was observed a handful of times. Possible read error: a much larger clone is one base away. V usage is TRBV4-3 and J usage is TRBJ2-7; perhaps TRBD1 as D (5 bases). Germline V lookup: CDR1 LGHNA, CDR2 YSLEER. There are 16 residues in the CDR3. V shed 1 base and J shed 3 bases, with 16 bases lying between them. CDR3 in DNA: TGCGCCAGCAGCCAAGCCGACAGCTCCGGATTCTACGAGCAGTACTTC. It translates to CASSQADSSGFYEQYF.

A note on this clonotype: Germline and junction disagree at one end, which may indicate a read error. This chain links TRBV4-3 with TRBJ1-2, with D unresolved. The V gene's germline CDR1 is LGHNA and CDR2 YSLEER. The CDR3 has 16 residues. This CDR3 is CTSGQDRSATEYGYTF. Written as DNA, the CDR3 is TGCACCAGCGGCCAAGACCGGTCAGCCACCGAATATGGCTACACCTTC.

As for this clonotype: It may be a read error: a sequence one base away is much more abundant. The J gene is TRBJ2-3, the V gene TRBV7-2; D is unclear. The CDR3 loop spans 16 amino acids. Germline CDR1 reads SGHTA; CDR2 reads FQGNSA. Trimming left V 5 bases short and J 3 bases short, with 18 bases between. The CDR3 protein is CASSVGATLGTDTQYF. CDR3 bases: TGTGCCAGCAGCGTAGGTGCGACGTTGGGGACAGATACGCAGTATTTT.

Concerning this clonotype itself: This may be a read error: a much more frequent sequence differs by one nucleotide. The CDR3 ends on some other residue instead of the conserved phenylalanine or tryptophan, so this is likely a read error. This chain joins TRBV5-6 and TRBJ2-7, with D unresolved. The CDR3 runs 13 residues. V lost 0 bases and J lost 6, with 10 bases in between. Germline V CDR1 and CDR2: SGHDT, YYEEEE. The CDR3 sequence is CASSLDSGFEQYS. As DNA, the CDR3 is TGTGCCAGCAGCTTGGATTCTGGGTTCGAGCAGTACTCC.

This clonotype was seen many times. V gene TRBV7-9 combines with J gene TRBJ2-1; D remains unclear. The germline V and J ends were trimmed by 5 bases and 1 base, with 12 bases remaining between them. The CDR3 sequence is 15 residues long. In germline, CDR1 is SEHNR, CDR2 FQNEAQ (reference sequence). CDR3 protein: CASSPPWLSYNEQFF. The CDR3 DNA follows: TGTGCCAGCAGCCCCCCCTGGCTATCCTACAATGAGCAGTTCTTC. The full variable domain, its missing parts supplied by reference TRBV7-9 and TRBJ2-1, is DTGVSQNPRHKITKRGQNVTFRCDPISEHNRLYWYRQTLGQGPEFLTYFQNEAQLEKSRLLSDRFSAERPKGSFSTLEIQRTEQGDSAMYLCASSPPWLSYNEQFFGPGTRLTVL.

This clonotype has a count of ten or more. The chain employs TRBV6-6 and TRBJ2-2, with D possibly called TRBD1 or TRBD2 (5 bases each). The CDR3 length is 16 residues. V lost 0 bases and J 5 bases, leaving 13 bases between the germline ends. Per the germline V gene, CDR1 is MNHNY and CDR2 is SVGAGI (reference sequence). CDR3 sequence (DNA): TGTGCCAGCAGTTACTCTGCGGCAGGGAGAACCGGGGAGCTGTTTTTT. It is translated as CASSYSAAGRTGELFF.

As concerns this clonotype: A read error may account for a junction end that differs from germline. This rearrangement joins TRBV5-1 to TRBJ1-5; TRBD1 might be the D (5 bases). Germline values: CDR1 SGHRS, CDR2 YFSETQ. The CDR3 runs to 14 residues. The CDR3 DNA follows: TGCGCCAGCAGCTTGGAGGGGTCGGCTCAGCCCCCGCATTTT. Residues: CASSLEGSAQPPHF.

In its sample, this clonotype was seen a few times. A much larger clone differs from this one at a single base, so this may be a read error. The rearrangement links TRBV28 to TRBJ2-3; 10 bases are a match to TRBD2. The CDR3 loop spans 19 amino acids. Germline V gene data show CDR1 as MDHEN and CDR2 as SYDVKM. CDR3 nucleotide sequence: TGTGCCAGCAGGTTTCTAGCGGGAGTCGGTACTAAAGGCACAGATACGCGGTATTTT. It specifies CASRFLAGVGTKGTDTRYF. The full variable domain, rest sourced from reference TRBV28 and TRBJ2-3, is DVKVTQSSRYLVKRTGEKVFLECVQDMDHENMFWYRQDPGLGLRLIYFSYDVKMKEKGDIPEGYSVSREKKERFSLILESASTNQTSMYLCASRFLAGVGTKGTDTRYFGPGTRLTVL.

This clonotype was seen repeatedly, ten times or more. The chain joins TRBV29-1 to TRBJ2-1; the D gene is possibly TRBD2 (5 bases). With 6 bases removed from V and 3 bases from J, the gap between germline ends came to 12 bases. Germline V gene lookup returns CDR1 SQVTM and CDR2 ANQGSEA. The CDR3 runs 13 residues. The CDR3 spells CSVVLAGYNEQFF. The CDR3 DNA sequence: TGCAGCGTGGTTCTAGCTGGCTACAATGAGCAGTTCTTC.

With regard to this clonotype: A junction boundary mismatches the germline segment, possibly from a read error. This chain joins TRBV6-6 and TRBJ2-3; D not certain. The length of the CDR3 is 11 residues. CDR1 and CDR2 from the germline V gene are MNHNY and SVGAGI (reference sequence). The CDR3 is CASSYSDTQCF. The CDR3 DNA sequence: TGTGCCAGCAGTTACTCGGATACGCAGTGTTTT.

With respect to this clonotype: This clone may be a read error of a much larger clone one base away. CDR3 region: CCAQKSGRTYEQYF. The CDR3 coding sequence is TGCTGTGCTCAGAAAAGCGGCCGCACCTACGAGCAGTACTTC. The chain joins TRBV20-1 to TRBJ2-7, with D tentatively TRBD2 (5 bases). The length of the CDR3 is 14 residues. The germline gives CDR1 DFQATT, CDR2 SNEGSKA (reference sequence).

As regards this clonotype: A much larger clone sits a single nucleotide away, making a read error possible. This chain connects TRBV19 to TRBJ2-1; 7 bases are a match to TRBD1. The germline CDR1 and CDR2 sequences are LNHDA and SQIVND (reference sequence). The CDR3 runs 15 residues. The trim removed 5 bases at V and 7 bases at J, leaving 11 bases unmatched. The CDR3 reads CASSVGQGVINEQFF. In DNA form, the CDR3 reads TGTGCCAGTAGTGTCGGGCAGGGGGTTATTAATGAGCAGTTCTTC.

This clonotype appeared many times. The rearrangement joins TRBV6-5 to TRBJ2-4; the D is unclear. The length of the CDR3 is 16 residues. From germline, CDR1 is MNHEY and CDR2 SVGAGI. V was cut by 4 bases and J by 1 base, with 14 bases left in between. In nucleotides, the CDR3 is TGTGCCAGCAGTTTCCACCCGGCCCTCGCCAAAAACATTCAGTACTTC. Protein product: CASSFHPALAKNIQYF.

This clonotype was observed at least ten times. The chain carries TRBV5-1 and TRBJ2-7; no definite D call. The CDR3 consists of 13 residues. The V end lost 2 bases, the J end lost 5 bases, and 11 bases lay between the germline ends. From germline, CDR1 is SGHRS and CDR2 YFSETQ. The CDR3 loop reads CASSFSTPDEQYF. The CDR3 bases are TGCGCCAGCAGCTTTTCGACCCCCGACGAGCAGTACTTC.

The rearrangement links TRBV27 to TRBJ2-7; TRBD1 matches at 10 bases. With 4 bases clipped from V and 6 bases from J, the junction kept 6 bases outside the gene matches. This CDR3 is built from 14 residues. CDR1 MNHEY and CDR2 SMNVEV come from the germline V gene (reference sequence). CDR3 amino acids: CASSSGTGVAEQYF. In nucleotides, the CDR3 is TGTGCCAGCAGTTCGGGGACAGGGGTCGCCGAGCAGTACTTC.

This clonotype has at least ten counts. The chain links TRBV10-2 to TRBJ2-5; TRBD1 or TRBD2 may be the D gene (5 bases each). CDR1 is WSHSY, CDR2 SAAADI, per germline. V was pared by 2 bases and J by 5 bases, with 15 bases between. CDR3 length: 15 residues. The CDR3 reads CASSEGHQTGETQYF. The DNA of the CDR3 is TGCGCCAGCAGTGAGGGACACCAAACGGGGGAGACCCAGTACTTC.

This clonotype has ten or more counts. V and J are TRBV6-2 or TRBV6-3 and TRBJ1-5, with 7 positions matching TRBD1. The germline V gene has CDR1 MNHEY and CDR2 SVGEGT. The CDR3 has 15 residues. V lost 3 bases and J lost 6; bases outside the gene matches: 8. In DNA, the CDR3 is TGTGCCAGCAGTTATTTTGGGGACAGCGGTCAGCCCCAGCATTTT. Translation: CASSYFGDSGQPQHF.

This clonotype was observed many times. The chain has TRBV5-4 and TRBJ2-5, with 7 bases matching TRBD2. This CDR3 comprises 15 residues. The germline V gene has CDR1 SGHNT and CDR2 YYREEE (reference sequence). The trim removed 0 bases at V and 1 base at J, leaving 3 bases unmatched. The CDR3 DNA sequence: TGTGCCAGCAGCTTGGCGCCGGGGGGCCAAGAGACCCAGTACTTC. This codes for CASSLAPGGQETQYF.

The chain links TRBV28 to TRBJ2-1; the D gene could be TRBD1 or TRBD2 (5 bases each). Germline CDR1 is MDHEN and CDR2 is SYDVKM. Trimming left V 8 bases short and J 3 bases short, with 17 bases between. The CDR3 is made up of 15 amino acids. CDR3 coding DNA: TGTGCCAGCCAACCCGGGGCTCGGGACTACAATGAGCAGTTCTTC. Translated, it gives CASQPGARDYNEQFF.